A selection of T cell receptor beta chains follows, all from one sample in a study of metastatic and nonmetastatic thyroid tumors. Via MiXCR, TCRdb re-called the PCR reads. This table has more than 40,000 clones, 4% appearing once. Sequencing input: blood. These receptors came from a female donor with papillary thyroid cancer or a benign thyroid nodule (not recorded which). Some clones in this sample may be carry-over from other donors' samples. Both conserved end residues are trimmed from each CDR3. D genes are given only for firm matches.

>TRBJ1-6|.|TRBV6-1
ASSESSPLH
>TRBJ2-7|.|TRBV2
ASSEGLAWNSYEQY
>TRBJ2-5|.|TRBV7-8
ASSFRETQY
>TRBJ1-1|.|TRBV27
ASSFDRTAMNTEAF
>TRBJ2-5|TRBD2|TRBV7-6
ASQLSGRGETQY
>TRBJ2-3|TRBD2|TRBV11-3
ASSSPAGGPVTDTQY
>TRBJ2-7|TRBD2|TRBV12-3/TRBV12-4
ASSLTSGTYEQY
>TRBJ2-3|TRBD2|TRBV6-9
ANSSAGLAGVHTQY
>TRBJ2-5|.|TRBV7-6
ASSLKAWGREETQY
>TRBJ1-2|.|TRBV28
ASNLGSYGYT
>TRBJ2-1|TRBD2|TRBV6-1
ASRGSATSGIYNEQF
>TRBJ2-5|TRBD2|TRBV2
ASSGPLVAGGETQY
>TRBJ1-4|.|TRBV19
ASSIGRSGINEKLF
>TRBJ1-3|.|TRBV29-1
SVEDPGGIGNTIY
>TRBJ2-7|TRBD1|TRBV6-4
ASSDSGTGDYEQY
>TRBJ1-5|.|TRBV28
ASTPWGDGPQH
>TRBJ2-1|TRBD2|TRBV12-3/TRBV12-4
ASSSSHGGFWYNEQF
>TRBJ2-3|.|TRBV15
ATSNGLPSTDTQY
>TRBJ2-5|TRBD1|TRBV29-1
SVLRQGGETQY
>TRBJ1-4|TRBD1|TRBV5-6
ASSLVGQGGNEKLF
>TRBJ1-1|.|TRBV6-2/TRBV6-3
ASNYLGVNTEAF
>TRBJ2-7|TRBD1|TRBV6-1
ASTLSWDRVYEQY
>TRBJ2-1|TRBD1|TRBV11-3
ASSLTGTGLNEQF
>TRBJ1-3|.|TRBV30
AWSMATGNTIY
>TRBJ2-2|TRBD1|TRBV5-1
ASSKGQAVGRAPGELF
>TRBJ1-2|.|TRBV2
ASSDIGGTPPYGYT
>TRBJ1-5|.|TRBV30
AWSIQNNQPQH
>TRBJ2-3|.|TRBV20-1
SAREQGQGTQY
>TRBJ2-6|.|TRBV4-1
ASSPSGTGSGANVLT
>TRBJ2-1|.|TRBV4-1
ASSQVARPSGWVSYNEQF
>TRBJ2-1|.|TRBV18
ASSPLQGPPYNEQF
>TRBJ1-2|TRBD1|TRBV27
ASSYTAPGQGDYGYT
>TRBJ2-3|.|TRBV15
ATSRDLRAADTQY
>TRBJ1-2|.|TRBV29-1
SVADSFYGYT
>TRBJ1-4|.|TRBV7-7
ASSSRPPGEANEKLF
>TRBJ1-4|TRBD1|TRBV5-1
ASSLAGQGGEKLF
>TRBJ2-7|.|TRBV20-1
SARVGDKIYEQY
>TRBJ2-1|TRBD2|TRBV9
ASTSGRAYNEQF
>TRBJ1-2|.|TRBV12-3/TRBV12-4
ASSFHGGASNYGYT
>TRBJ1-3|.|TRBV6-5
ASSYLSVGIY
>TRBJ2-5|TRBD2|TRBV6-1
ASSPSSGGGETQY
>TRBJ2-3|.|TRBV12-3/TRBV12-4
ASVTGLGSPDTQY
>TRBJ2-3|TRBD2|TRBV20-1
SASPSGSTDTQY
>TRBJ2-5|.|TRBV7-8
ASSPVAGFSQETQY
>TRBJ1-5|.|TRBV2
ASSDPGSLAQH
>TRBJ2-4|TRBD1|TRBV18
ASSPPTGENIQY
>TRBJ1-5|TRBD1|TRBV13
ASSRTGPGNQPQH
>TRBJ1-4|TRBD1|TRBV20-1
SAPTTGVNEKLF
>TRBJ1-1|TRBD1|TRBV5-1
ASSTDRGQTEAF
>TRBJ2-1|TRBD2|TRBV20-1
SAPKLAGLYNEQF
>TRBJ2-1|TRBD2|TRBV11-2
ASSFEREALYNEQF
>TRBJ2-7|.|TRBV11-2
ASSFRTETYEQY
>TRBJ2-7|.|TRBV5-1
ASSLDGSLAYEQY
>TRBJ1-1|.|TRBV5-1
ASSLNSNTEAF
>TRBJ1-1|.|TRBV20-1
SAKDPEVNTEAF
>TRBJ2-1|.|TRBV6-1
ASSELGGLEQF
>TRBJ2-7|TRBD1|TRBV6-2/TRBV6-3
ASTHGTEVYEQY